This T cell receptor (beta chain) was sequenced in a study of response to subunit inactivated influenza vaccine. Study results and limitations: The authors put forward the suggestion that each seasonal influenza vaccination may bring in only a limited number of new T cells.

Germline V gene data show CDR1 as MNHEY and CDR2 as SVGEGT. The length of the CDR3 is 14 residues. With 7 bases clipped from V and 6 bases from J, the junction kept 12 bases outside the gene matches. In this sample, this clonotype turned up many times. The antigen is not known. A single record per CDR3 protein comes from TCRdb applying MiXCR to the RT-PCR reads. The data show roughly 460,000 distinct CDR3 sequences, roughly 11% seen once. The TCR sequence derives from a man aged 45-65 years who received an inactivated influenza vaccine. This rearrangement joins TRBV6-2 or TRBV6-3 to TRBJ2-7, with 7 positions matching TRBD2. Specimen: PBMCs from blood, collected roughly 6 weeks after vaccination. CDR3 sequence reads: CASKSGGAFLEQYF. The CDR3 nucleotides read TGTGCCAGCAAGTCGGGGGGAGCATTCCTCGAGCAGTACTTC.